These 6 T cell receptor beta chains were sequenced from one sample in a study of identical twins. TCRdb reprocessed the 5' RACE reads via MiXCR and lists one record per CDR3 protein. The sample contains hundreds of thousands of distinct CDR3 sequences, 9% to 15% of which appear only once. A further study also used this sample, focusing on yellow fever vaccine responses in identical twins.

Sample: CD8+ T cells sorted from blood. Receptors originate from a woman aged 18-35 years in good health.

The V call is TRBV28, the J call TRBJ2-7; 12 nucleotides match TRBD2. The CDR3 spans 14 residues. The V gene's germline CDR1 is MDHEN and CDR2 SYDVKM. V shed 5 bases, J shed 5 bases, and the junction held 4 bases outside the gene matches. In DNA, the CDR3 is TGTGCCAGCAGTAGACTAGCGGGAGTCCACGAGCAGTACTTC. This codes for CASSRLAGVHEQYF.

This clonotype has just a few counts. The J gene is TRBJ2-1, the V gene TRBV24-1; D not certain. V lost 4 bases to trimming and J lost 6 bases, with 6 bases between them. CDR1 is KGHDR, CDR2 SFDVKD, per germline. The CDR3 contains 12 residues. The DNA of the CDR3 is TGTGCCACCAGTGAAGGCGGCAATGAGCAGTTCTTC. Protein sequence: CATSEGGNEQFF.

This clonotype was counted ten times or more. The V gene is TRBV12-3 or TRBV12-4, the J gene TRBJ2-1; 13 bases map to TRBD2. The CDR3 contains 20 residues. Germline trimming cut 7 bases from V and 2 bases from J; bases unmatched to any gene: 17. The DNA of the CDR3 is TGTGCCAGCACCCCCTTCCCCACTAGCGGGAGGGCCGACCCCTACAATGAGCAGTTCTTC. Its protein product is CASTPFPTSGRADPYNEQFF.

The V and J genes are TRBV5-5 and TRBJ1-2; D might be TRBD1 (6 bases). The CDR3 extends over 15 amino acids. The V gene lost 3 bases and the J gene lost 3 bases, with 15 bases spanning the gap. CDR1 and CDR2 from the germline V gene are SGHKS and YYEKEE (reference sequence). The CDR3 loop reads CASSSETRGDYGYTF. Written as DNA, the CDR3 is TGTGCCAGCAGCTCGGAAACCAGGGGAGACTATGGCTACACCTTC. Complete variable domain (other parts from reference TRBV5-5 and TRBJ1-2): DAGVTQSPTHLIKTRGQQVTLRCSPISGHKSVSWYQQVLGQGPQFIFQYYEKEERGRGNFPDRFSARQFPNYSSELNVNALLLGDSALYLCASSSETRGDYGYTFGSGTRLTVV.

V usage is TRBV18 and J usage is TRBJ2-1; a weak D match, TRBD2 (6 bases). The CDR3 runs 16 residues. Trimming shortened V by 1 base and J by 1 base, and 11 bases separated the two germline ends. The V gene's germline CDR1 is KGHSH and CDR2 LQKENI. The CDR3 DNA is TGTGCCAGCTCACCACGGAAGGACTATTCCTACAATGAGCAGTTCTTC. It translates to CASSPRKDYSYNEQFF.

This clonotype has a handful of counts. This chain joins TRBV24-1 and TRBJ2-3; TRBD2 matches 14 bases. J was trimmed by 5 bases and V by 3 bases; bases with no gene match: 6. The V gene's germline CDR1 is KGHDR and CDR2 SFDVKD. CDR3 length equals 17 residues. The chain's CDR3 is CATSDPGLAGVQDTQYF. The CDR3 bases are TGTGCCACCAGTGATCCGGGACTAGCGGGAGTTCAAGATACGCAGTATTTT.